This TCR beta chain stems from a study of Ad26.COV2.S vaccination and SARS-CoV-2 variants. Across the study: Ad26.COV2.S shots went into the muscle once or twice, 56 days apart. Findings and caveats of the study: There was reportedly substantial breadth in spike-specific CD8+ and CD4+ T cell responses after vaccination.

As regards this clone: Its antigen is unidentified.

The treatment: 15 to 20 received Ad26.COV2.S at low or high dose, single or two shots; several received placebo; per-sample allocation not given. Day 63 after the first injection of vaccine or placebo was the sampling time. It was Wuhan-strain SARS-CoV-2 spike that the Ad26 vaccine vector expressed. Measured with immunoSEQ multiplex PCR; TCRdb has only the in-frame clones, and not every one. In the table there are some 450,000 clones, around 91% of which are singletons. V was trimmed by 3 bases and J by 4 bases, leaving 9 bases between them. The CDR3 is 14 residues long. CDR1 is MNHEY and CDR2 is SMNVEV in the germline V gene (reference sequence).

Specimen: peripheral blood, collected in a trial of Ad26.COV2.S vaccine versus placebo. The chain combines TRBV27 with TRBJ1-4; D gene ambiguous. The clonotype was recovered from a person aged 18 to 65 who received the Ad26.COV2.S COVID-19 vaccine or a placebo. The CDR3: CASSFGRGNEKLFF. The CDR3 DNA is TGTGCCAGCAGTTTTGGACGCGGTAATGAAAAACTGTTTTTT.